This T cell receptor beta chain was captured in a study of T cells in Graves' hyperthyroidism and ophthalmopathy. TCR beta CDR3 region amplification was performed from RNA transcripts. An initial round of RT-PCR targeting the TCR CDR3 relied on the HTBI primer set. MiXCR, run by TCRdb on the multiplex PCR reads, gives a single entry per CDR3 protein. Here the sample spans about 360,000 distinct CDR3 sequences, 13% being singletons. Between the trimmed V and J ends, which lost 9 bases and 0 bases, there was a span of 10 bases. This CDR3 is 13 amino acids long. Germline V gene sequence: CDR1 LNHDA, CDR2 SQIVND (reference sequence). Diagnoses rested on clinical symptoms, serum thyroxine and TRAb, thyroid ultrasound and orbital computed tomography. Before ophthalmopathy appeared, progressors gave blood at initial hyperthyroidism diagnosis. Source material for PBMCs was more than 7.5 ml fresh peripheral blood.

Sequenced input: blood. This TCR derives from a man aged 30-40 years with Graves' hyperthyroidism that later progressed to Graves' ophthalmopathy. This sequence joins TRBV19 and TRBJ2-3; a possible D gene is TRBD2 (6 bases). In nucleotides, the CDR3 is TGTGCCAGCGGGACTTATAGCACAGATACGCAGTATTTT. It codes for CASGTYSTDTQYF.